This TCR beta chain was observed in a study of T cell clones after liver transplantation (dated by TCRdb to the late 2010s). Broadly, across the study: The samples were obtained from ITN030ST, a randomized trial that attempted immunosuppression withdrawal within 2 years after liver transplantation. Donor-reactive T cell clones were identified using TCRbeta sequencing after a pre-transplant mixed lymphocyte reaction and were then followed in post-transplant blood. Blood samples were collected pre-transplant, pre-randomization before withdrawal, and post-randomization after either full withdrawal or failed withdrawal. Of the eight recipients, a few were HCV-positive, while the remaining recipients had been transplanted for non-autoimmune, non-viral indications. Until randomization at 12-24 months post-transplant, subjects were given standard immunosuppression, with no induction therapy. Third party-reactive TCRbeta sequences from pre-transplant MLRs were also identified as an antigen-independent comparator for donor-reactive sequences. The study cohort included 8 liver transplant recipients, of whom 3 were classified as tolerant and 5 as non-tolerant. Tolerance was defined as complete withdrawal of immunosuppression for at least one year without a rise in liver enzymes beyond twice the upper limit of normal.

The CDR1 and CDR2 encoded by the germline V gene are SGDLS and YYNGEE. Including cysteine and phenylalanine, the CDR3 has 13 amino acids. The entry retains the CDR3 DNA only, 39 bases that are in frame from base 1. Trimmed from V: 2 bases; trimmed from J: 5 bases; junction bases lacking a gene match: 1. Thawed unstimulated PBMCs were stained for CD3, CD4 and CD8 and FACS-sorted into CD3+CD4+ and CD3+CD8+ populations. All 8 studied subjects were randomized to withdrawal of immunosuppression. Genomic DNA was isolated with the Qiagen DNeasy Blood and Tissue Kit. High-throughput TCRbeta CDR3 sequencing of frozen genomic DNA was performed by immunoSEQ, with PCR amplification, mapping, bias correction and internal controls included. The authors' analysis ran thus. Productive rearrangements were kept, and unique TCRbeta sequences were defined by CDR3 nucleotide sequence plus V and J gene. Donor-reactive sequences required at least 5-fold expansion in CFSE-low cells versus unstimulated pre-transplant cells and at least 0.01% frequency. To ensure at least 90% detection power, minimum frequency thresholds were set for each subject based on that subject's lowest-template unstimulated sample. Repertoire turnover was measured by Jensen-Shannon divergence between the top 1000 TCRbeta sequences post- and pre-transplant. Two-sided Fisher's exact tests were used to test for changes in the detection of donor-reactive sequences. Imported from immuneACCESS, the table was reduced by TCRdb to in-frame sequences with V and J called. These copies leave out some clones; in studies compared against another copy, an unresolved V gene accounts for under half, and the cause of the remainder is not known. V and J calls and clone size are those listed in that table; D and trimming were worked out from the DNA. For this sample the table gives about 45,000 clones, of which roughly 84% were detected only once. The biggest ten clones account for approximately 2.7% of the sample.

Broad study findings and their caveats: In two subjects, low numbers of available donor cells limited the measurable donor-reactive repertoire. The conclusions were preliminary, being limited by small, heterogeneous patient numbers and by non-standardized post-transplant time points. When repertoire turnover was accounted for, significantly reduced detection of donor-reactive sequences was found in 7 of 8 subjects for CD4 and in 8 of 8 subjects for CD8. Since no allograft tissue specimens were available, donor-reactive T cells may have migrated into the graft instead of being deleted. Donor-reactive sequences decreased more than third party-reactive sequences, which suggests partial antigen-specific deletion that was not related to withdrawal success. In 5 of 8 subjects, regardless of tolerance or HCV status, circulating donor-reactive CD4 TCRbeta sequences dropped significantly post-transplant.

Comments on this clone: The clone's antigen remains unknown. No base-level quality is on record; no much larger clone is a single base apart.

This clonotype was sampled from a human patient who received a liver transplant. Following a transplant, some T lymphocytes may have been derived from the graft donor. The sample in question was CD4+ T cells from blood, obtained 24 months after liver transplant. The chain employs TRBV9 and TRBJ2-4, with 7 bases in between that match TRBD1. The bases are TGTGCCAGCAGCGTCGACAGGGAAAACATTCAGTACTTC. This sequence encodes CASSVDRENIQYF.